This T cell receptor beta chain was captured by sequencing in a study of cytomegalovirus exposure and HLA in healthy donors. Study-level background: Of the donors genotyped, a few hundred in all, 80% to 85% fell in the Caucasian-associated ancestry cluster. The study, taken as a whole, reports: Reportedly, HLA-A and HLA-B alleles of most subjects were accurately predicted from TCR beta.

Losses at the gene ends were 6 bases for V and 7 bases for J; bases not matched to a gene: 3. The CDR3 has 12 residues. Germline assignment: CDR1 SNHLY and CDR2 FYNNEI. At sampling all donors were nominally healthy, likely with unrecorded immune exposures. Researchers ran the PCR with 60 Vbeta and 13 Jbeta primers. The assay was immunoSEQ multiplex PCR, and TCRdb's table has in-frame clones only and misses some. The sample includes tens of thousands of clones, under 80% seen only once; the top ten take roughly 4.5%. For this clone: Its specificity is not known.

J is TRBJ2-7 and V is TRBV2; 10 bases agree with TRBD2. The origin of this receptor is a man aged 60 to 69 in good health and CMV-seropositive. Material for sequencing was PBMCs. The CDR3 DNA is TGTGCCAGCAGACCACTAGCGGGGGAGCAGTACTTC. Amino acid sequence: CASRPLAGEQYF.